This is a list of T cell receptor beta chains from one sample in a study of T cells in Graves' hyperthyroidism and ophthalmopathy. In TCRdb, the multiplex PCR reads were re-called with MiXCR into one record per CDR3 protein. The sample includes some 500,000 distinct CDR3 sequences, about 15% of them seen just once. The sequenced material came from blood. The source of these receptors is a woman aged 25 to 39 with Graves' ophthalmopathy. The CDR3 runs from the conserved cysteine through the conserved F or W. A D gene is named only where the DNA matches it firmly. Rows may omit the clone size; those that give it use once, few, many or a size class.

TRBJ2-7 | many | TRBV20-1 | - | CSASRDFPYEQYF | TGCAGTGCTTCCCGGGATTTCCCCTACGAGCAGTACTTC
TRBJ2-7 | many | TRBV7-2 | - | CASSLVQGPHEQYF | TGTGCCAGCAGCTTAGTCCAGGGGCCCCACGAGCAGTACTTC
TRBJ2-1 | many | TRBV28 | - | CASSLVSPNEQFF | TGTGCCAGCAGTTTGGTAAGCCCCAATGAGCAGTTCTTC
TRBJ1-2 | many | TRBV5-1 | TRBD1 | CASSLGPGTGADNYGYTF | TGCGCCAGCAGCTTAGGTCCCGGGACAGGGGCCGATAACTATGGCTACACCTTC
TRBJ1-1 | many | TRBV28 | - | CASSPQMQSTEAFF | TGTGCCAGCAGTCCACAGATGCAGTCCACTGAAGCTTTCTTT
TRBJ2-7 | few | TRBV27 | TRBD2 | CASRQNPGLAGVYEQYF | TGTGCCAGCCGCCAGAACCCGGGACTGGCGGGAGTATACGAGCAGTACTTC
TRBJ2-1 | many | TRBV11-1 | TRBD2 | CASSSGIAGGGSYNEQFF | TGTGCCAGCAGCTCAGGGATAGCGGGAGGTGGCTCCTACAATGAGCAGTTCTTC
TRBJ1-4 | few | TRBV7-9 | - | CASSRTPQGGGEKLFF | TGTGCCAGCAGCCGCACCCCTCAGGGCGGAGGGGAAAAACTGTTTTTT
TRBJ2-5 | many | TRBV28 | - | CASTKDGWYQETQYF | TGTGCCAGCACGAAGGACGGTTGGTACCAAGAGACCCAGTACTTC
TRBJ2-3 | many | TRBV7-2 | TRBD1 | CASSRRITGGADTQYF | TGTGCCAGCAGCCGCCGGATCACAGGGGGCGCAGATACGCAGTATTTT
TRBJ1-1 | many | TRBV28 | - | CASSSAGKGHRVTEAFF | TGTGCCAGCAGTTCGGCAGGGAAGGGCCATCGCGTCACTGAAGCTTTCTTT
TRBJ1-1 | - | TRBV20-1 | - | CSARAGHPGTEAFF | TGCAGTGCTAGAGCGGGGCACCCGGGAACTGAAGCTTTCTTT
TRBJ2-5 | - | TRBV4-3 | - | CASSQDMARESYF | TGCGCCAGCAGCCAAGATATGGCTCGGGAGTCGTACTTC
TRBJ2-7 | many | TRBV7-2 | TRBD2 | CASSVSSGTYEQYF | TGTGCCAGCAGCGTCTCTAGCGGTACCTACGAGCAGTACTTC
TRBJ2-3 | - | TRBV4-3 | TRBD2 | CASSQAGLAGGADTQYF | TGCGCCAGCAGCCAAGCCGGACTAGCGGGAGGGGCAGATACGCAGTATTTT
TRBJ1-4 | few | TRBV28 | - | CASSFPGYEKLFF | TGTGCCAGCAGTTTTCCCGGATATGAAAAACTGTTTTTT
TRBJ2-7 | many | TRBV28 | - | CASSLVGQNYEQYF | TGTGCCAGCAGTTTAGTCGGCCAGAACTACGAGCAGTACTTC
TRBJ2-3 | - | TRBV6-1 | - | CASSEAQGIPDTQYF | TGTGCCAGCAGTGAAGCCCAGGGAATCCCAGATACGCAGTATTTT
TRBJ2-5 | - | TRBV7-2 | TRBD2 | CASSLVLAGETQYF | TGTGCCAGCAGCTTAGTGCTAGCGGGAGAGACCCAGTACTTC
TRBJ2-3 | - | TRBV20-1 | TRBD1 | CSASGQGSTDTQYF | TGCAGTGCGAGCGGACAGGGGTCTACAGATACGCAGTATTTT
TRBJ1-2 | many | TRBV18 | - | CASSPTGEGGYTF | TGTGCCAGCTCACCAACGGGGGAAGGTGGCTACACCTTC
TRBJ2-4 | few | TRBV28 | TRBD2 | CASCDLAGEGGNIQYF | TGTGCCAGCTGCGATCTAGCGGGAGAAGGAGGTAACATTCAGTACTTC
TRBJ1-4 | few | TRBV7-9 | - | CASSRTTATNEKLFF | TGTGCCAGCAGCCGGACCACGGCAACTAATGAAAAACTGTTTTTT
TRBJ1-1 | - | TRBV18 | - | CASSPLPLNTEAFF | TGTGCCAGCTCACCACTTCCCTTGAACACTGAAGCTTTCTTT
TRBJ2-1 | - | TRBV2 | TRBD1 | CASSPGQGGYNEQFF | TGTGCCAGCAGCCCCGGACAGGGAGGCTACAATGAGCAGTTCTTC
TRBJ2-1 | many | TRBV20-1 | - | CSASNPTGNEQFF | TGCAGTGCTAGTAACCCGACAGGTAATGAGCAGTTCTTC
TRBJ2-1 | - | TRBV25-1 | - | CASSEADPNEQFF | TGTGCCAGCAGTGAAGCAGATCCCAATGAGCAGTTCTTC
TRBJ2-3 | few | TRBV7-2 | TRBD2 | CASSPQTSGGRTQYF | TGTGCCAGCAGCCCACAGACTAGCGGGGGCAGGACGCAGTATTTT
TRBJ2-7 | - | TRBV4-1 | TRBD2 | CASSRGLAGSHEQYF | TGCGCCAGCAGCCGGGGACTAGCGGGATCCCACGAGCAGTACTTC
TRBJ2-7 | few | TRBV27 | - | CASISSWTYEQYF | TGTGCCAGCATATCCAGTTGGACTTACGAGCAGTACTTC
TRBJ2-7 | few | TRBV12-3/TRBV12-4 | - | CASSLTRVEEQYF | TGTGCCAGCAGCCTGACCCGGGTGGAGGAGCAGTACTTC
TRBJ2-1 | - | TRBV27 | TRBD2 | CASSSGLAGGIYNEQFF | TGTGCCAGCAGTTCGGGACTAGCGGGAGGGATCTACAATGAGCAGTTCTTC
TRBJ2-1 | many | TRBV28 | TRBD1 | CASSSTGTGDEQFF | TGTGCCAGCAGTTCGACCGGGACAGGGGATGAGCAGTTCTTC
TRBJ1-1 | many | TRBV5-1 | - | CASSLAGGRSTEAFF | TGCGCCAGCAGCTTGGCCGGGGGGCGCAGCACTGAAGCTTTCTTT
TRBJ2-1 | many | TRBV7-9 | - | CASSSPTLDEQFF | TGTGCCAGCAGCTCCCCCACCTTGGATGAGCAGTTCTTC
TRBJ2-2 | - | TRBV2 | TRBD2 | CAKTSENTGELFF | TGTGCCAAAACTAGCGAGAACACCGGGGAGCTGTTTTTT
TRBJ2-7 | - | TRBV28 | TRBD1 | CASSLWDPGTGDPYEQYF | TGTGCCAGCAGTTTATGGGACCCCGGGACAGGGGATCCCTACGAGCAGTACTTC
TRBJ1-2 | few | TRBV29-1 | - | CSVSTSVVYGYTF | TGCAGCGTCTCGACATCGGTCGTCTATGGCTACACCTTC
TRBJ1-1 | - | TRBV18 | TRBD1 | CVSSLKRDRVTIQVSNTEAFF | TGTGTCAGCTCTCTCAAAAGGGACAGGGTGACCATTCAGGTTTCAAACACTGAAGCTTTCTTT
TRBJ1-5 | - | TRBV27 | - | CASSLYGYQPQHF | TGTGCCAGCAGTTTGTACGGGTATCAGCCCCAGCATTTT
TRBJ1-6 | few | TRBV5-1 | - | CASSQRGTYNSPLHF | TGCGCCAGCAGCCAGCGGGGGACCTATAATTCACCCCTCCACTTT
TRBJ2-7 | few | TRBV28 | TRBD1 | CASEDRGIAYEQYF | TGTGCCAGCGAGGACAGGGGGATCGCCTACGAGCAGTACTTC
TRBJ2-5 | many | TRBV20-1 | - | CSARHRETGTETQYF | TGCAGTGCTAGACACAGAGAAACAGGGACGGAGACCCAGTACTTC
TRBJ2-7 | - | TRBV5-1 | TRBD2 | CASSQEGLAGTYEQYF | TGCGCCAGCAGCCAAGAAGGCCTAGCGGGGACCTACGAGCAGTACTTC
TRBJ2-1 | many | TRBV30 | TRBD2 | CAWSRPSGRVSYNEQFF | TGTGCCTGGAGCAGGCCTAGCGGGAGGGTATCCTACAATGAGCAGTTCTTC
TRBJ2-1 | few | TRBV20-1 | TRBD2 | CSAPGGFGRASYNEQFF | TGCAGTGCTCCCGGGGGGTTCGGGAGGGCCTCCTACAATGAGCAGTTCTTC
TRBJ2-7 | few | TRBV7-2 | - | CASSFGLEYEQYF | TGTGCCAGCAGCTTTGGGCTAGAATACGAGCAGTACTTC
TRBJ1-4 | many | TRBV5-1 | - | CASSFSEPNEKLFF | TGCGCCAGCAGCTTCAGTGAACCTAATGAAAAACTGTTTTTT
TRBJ2-5 | many | TRBV20-1 | - | CSARVVGFGETQYF | TGCAGTGCTAGAGTCGTCGGGTTTGGGGAGACCCAGTACTTC
TRBJ2-1 | many | TRBV28 | TRBD2 | CASSLLAGGVNEQFF | TGTGCCAGCAGTTTACTAGCGGGAGGGGTCAATGAGCAGTTCTTC
TRBJ2-3 | - | TRBV11-2 | TRBD1 | CASTAGTGVDTQYF | TGTGCCAGCACCGCCGGGACAGGGGTAGATACGCAGTATTTT
TRBJ2-2 | many | TRBV28 | - | CASSLRDSLIPGELFF | TGTGCCAGCAGTTTGCGAGACAGTCTCATCCCCGGGGAGCTGTTTTTT
TRBJ1-1 | - | TRBV28 | - | CASSRYRELNTEAFF | TGTGCCAGCAGTCGGTACAGGGAATTGAACACTGAAGCTTTCTTT
TRBJ2-3 | many | TRBV7-9 | - | CASRGLRGLDTQYF | TGTGCCAGCAGGGGACTTCGGGGGCTCGATACGCAGTATTTT
TRBJ2-3 | - | TRBV20-1 | - | CSLSLTDTQYF | TGCAGCCTGTCCCTCACAGATACGCAGTATTTT
TRBJ2-7 | many | TRBV28 | TRBD2 | CASSLFRSGGSYEQYF | TGTGCCAGCAGTTTATTTAGGAGCGGGGGGTCCTACGAGCAGTACTTC
TRBJ2-2 | - | TRBV15 | TRBD1 | CATSRGGQGNTGELFF | TGTGCCACCAGCAGAGGTGGACAGGGGAACACCGGGGAGCTGTTTTTT
TRBJ2-7 | many | TRBV3-1 | TRBD2 | CASSQGVAGVYEQYF | TGTGCCAGCAGCCAAGGAGTAGCGGGGGTTTACGAGCAGTACTTC
TRBJ2-5 | many | TRBV4-1 | TRBD2 | CASSQLGAGARETQYF | TGCGCCAGCAGCCAGCTCGGAGCGGGAGCTCGGGAGACCCAGTACTTC
TRBJ1-2 | many | TRBV15 | - | CATSRDRGESYGYTF | TGTGCCACCAGCAGAGATCGAGGGGAGTCCTATGGCTACACCTTC